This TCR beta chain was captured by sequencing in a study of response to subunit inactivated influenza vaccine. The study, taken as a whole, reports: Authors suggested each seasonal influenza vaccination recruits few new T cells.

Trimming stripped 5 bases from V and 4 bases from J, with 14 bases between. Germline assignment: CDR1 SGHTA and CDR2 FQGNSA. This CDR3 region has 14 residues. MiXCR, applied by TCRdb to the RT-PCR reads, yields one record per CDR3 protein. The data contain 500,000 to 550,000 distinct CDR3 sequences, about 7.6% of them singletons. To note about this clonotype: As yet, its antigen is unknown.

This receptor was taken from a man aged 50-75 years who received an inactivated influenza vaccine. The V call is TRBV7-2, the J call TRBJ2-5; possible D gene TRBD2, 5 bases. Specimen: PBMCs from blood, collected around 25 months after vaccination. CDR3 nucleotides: TGTGCCAGCAGCCTGCGAAGCGGACCAGAGACCCAGTACTTC. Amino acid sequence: CASSLRSGPETQYF.